The 30 T cell receptor beta chains below come from one sample, sequenced in a study of cytomegalovirus exposure and HLA in healthy donors. In the PCR, 60 Vbeta and 13 Jbeta primers were used. The repertoire was sequenced with immunoSEQ multiplex PCR; TCRdb's copy has only in-frame clones and lacks some. In the table there are around 130,000 clones, 74% of which are singletons. Sample: PBMCs. The receptors were sampled from a woman in her fifties or sixties in good health and CMV-seropositive.

V usage is TRBV6-5 and J usage is TRBJ2-3, with a weak D call TRBD1 (5 bases). V was shortened by 6 bases and J by 7 bases, with 17 bases between the two germline ends. The germline V gene has CDR1 MNHEY and CDR2 SVGAGI. The CDR3 totals 14 residues. This CDR3 is CASSPDTTGNTQYF. The CDR3 DNA follows: TGTGCCAGCAGCCCGGACACTACTGGAAATACGCAGTATTTT.

The V gene is TRBV5-1, the J gene TRBJ2-6; 7 bases line up with TRBD2. After removal of 0 bases from V and 3 bases from J, the junction contained 3 bases not matched to a gene. Per germline, CDR1 SGHRS and CDR2 YFSETQ. CDR3 size: 16 residues. The CDR3 coding sequence is TGCGCCAGCAGCTTGGGGGAGGGTCTTGGGGCCAACGTCCTGACTTTC. Protein: CASSLGEGLGANVLTF.

This chain joins TRBV5-8 and TRBJ2-3, with 10 bases matching TRBD2. This CDR3 has 17 residues. Germline V gene sequence: CDR1 SGHTS, CDR2 YDEGEE. With V trimmed by 1 base and J by 6 bases, 11 bases remained unmatched. The CDR3 loop reads CASSLSRLAGVGDTQYF. CDR3 sequence (DNA): TGTGCCAGCAGCTTGAGCCGGCTAGCGGGGGTCGGGGATACGCAGTATTTT.

The rearrangement links TRBV5-1 to TRBJ2-1, with D possibly being TRBD1 (5 bases). Per the germline V gene, CDR1 is SGHRS and CDR2 is YFSETQ. This CDR3 spans 15 amino acids. Trimming took 0 bases from V and 3 from J, leaving 10 bases between them. The CDR3 loop reads CASSLERGHYNEQFF. The CDR3 DNA reads TGCGCCAGCAGCTTGGAAAGGGGCCACTACAATGAGCAGTTCTTC.

This chain connects TRBV30 to TRBJ1-1; D remains ambiguous. Germline CDR1 reads GTSNPN; CDR2 reads SVGIG (reference sequence). The CDR3 totals 13 residues. V was shortened by 2 bases and J by 3 bases, with 10 bases between the two germline ends. CDR3 nucleotides: TGTGCCTGGAGTCTAGTTTCGGACACTGAAGCTTTCTTT. Protein sequence: CAWSLVSDTEAFF.

The chain is built from TRBV5-1 and TRBJ2-7; tentative D call: TRBD1 (5 bases). The CDR3 spans 14 residues. The V gene's germline CDR1 is SGHRS and CDR2 YFSETQ. V was shortened by 1 base and J by 2 bases, with 10 bases between the two germline ends. The CDR3 nucleotides read TGCGCCAGCAGCTTGAGACAGCCTACCTACGAGCAGTACTTC. Residues: CASSLRQPTYEQYF.

The chain has TRBV28 and TRBJ2-2; D is unclear. V was pared by 3 bases and J by 5 bases, with 4 bases between. In germline, CDR1 is MDHEN, CDR2 SYDVKM. The CDR3 is made up of 12 amino acids. The CDR3 sequence is CASSFSTGELFF. The CDR3 coding sequence is TGTGCCAGCAGTTTTTCGACCGGGGAGCTGTTTTTT. The full variable domain, with the rest looked up from reference TRBV28 and TRBJ2-2, is DVKVTQSSRYLVKRTGEKVFLECVQDMDHENMFWYRQDPGLGLRLIYFSYDVKMKEKGDIPEGYSVSREKKERFSLILESASTNQTSMYLCASSFSTGELFFGEGSRLTVL.

In its sample, this clone was seen a few times. V gene TRBV6-5 combines with J gene TRBJ2-3; 7 bases line up with TRBD1. The J segment lost 4 bases and the V segment lost 3 bases, leaving 7 bases of the junction unmatched. Germline CDR1 reads MNHEY; CDR2 reads SVGAGI. The CDR3 is made up of 15 amino acids. The CDR3 loop is CASSYQGERADTQYF. The CDR3 nucleotides are TGTGCCAGCAGTTATCAGGGGGAAAGGGCAGATACGCAGTATTTT.

The V gene is TRBV5-4, the J gene TRBJ1-3; D is unclear. The CDR3 has 16 amino acids. CDR1 is SGHNT, CDR2 YYREEE, per germline (reference sequence). The V and J ends lost 0 bases and 3 bases respectively, with 13 bases between them. The DNA of the CDR3 is TGTGCCAGCAGCTTGGAAGCGGGCCGTTATGGAAACACCATATATTTT. This sequence encodes CASSLEAGRYGNTIYF.

The gene calls are TRBV5-8 and TRBJ1-4; D is unclear. The V and J ends lost 0 bases and 8 bases respectively, with 11 bases between them. This CDR3 comprises 14 residues. Germline V CDR1 and CDR2: SGHTS, YDEGEE. Here the CDR3 DNA reads TGTGCCAGCAGCTTGGGGAGAAATGTCGAAAAACTGTTTTTT. Translating gives CASSLGRNVEKLFF.

CDR3 DNA sequence: TGTGCCAGCAGGAGGGCAGGAGACACAGATACGCAGTATTTT. This translates into CASRRAGDTDTQYF. The chain carries TRBV27 and TRBJ2-3; possibly TRBD2 for D (5 bases). CDR3 size: 14 residues. V was pared by 6 bases and J by 2 bases, with 12 bases between. Germline CDR1 reads MNHEY; CDR2 reads SMNVEV (reference sequence).

The chain employs TRBV25-1 and TRBJ1-1, with TRBD1 identical over 7 bases. The CDR3 extends over 12 amino acids. Losses at the gene ends were 7 bases for V and 4 bases for J; bases not matched to a gene: 3. Germline V lookup: CDR1 MGHDK, CDR2 SYGVNS. CDR3 coding DNA: TGTGCCAGCAATGGACAGGTCACTGAAGCTTTCTTT. Translating it yields CASNGQVTEAFF.

The chain employs TRBV6-5 and TRBJ2-7; D unresolved. CDR3 length equals 14 residues. V was pared by 4 bases and J by 2 bases, with 12 bases between. Germline V gene lookup returns CDR1 MNHEY and CDR2 SVGAGI. CDR3 region: CASSSPPPTYEQYF. DNA for the CDR3: TGTGCCAGCAGTTCCCCACCCCCTACCTACGAGCAGTACTTC.

V usage is TRBV5-4 and J usage is TRBJ1-1; 8 positions match TRBD1. In germline, CDR1 is SGHNT, CDR2 YYREEE (reference sequence). The ends lost 5 bases at V and 7 bases at J; junction bases unmatched: 13. This CDR3 contains 15 residues. The CDR3 loop reads CASRDTRRGLSEAFF. CDR3 nucleotides: TGTGCCAGCAGAGATACTCGCAGGGGGCTGAGTGAAGCTTTCTTT. The variable domain in full, completed from reference TRBV5-4 and TRBJ1-1, reads ETGVTQSPTHLIKTRGQQVTLRCSSQSGHNTVSWYQQALGQGPQFIFQYYREEENGRGNFPPRFSGLQFPNYSSELNVNALELDDSALYLCASRDTRRGLSEAFFGQGTRLTVV.

This clone has a handful of counts. The gene calls are TRBV7-9 and TRBJ2-1, with a possible D match to TRBD2 (7 bases). Germline CDR1 and CDR2: SEHNR and FQNEAQ (reference sequence). Trimming shortened V by 2 bases and J by 10 bases, and 21 bases separated the two germline ends. The length of the CDR3 is 16 residues. In DNA form, the CDR3 reads TGTGCCAGCAGCTTAAGGGCGGGGGCCTCCTTCGGCGAGCAGTTCTTC. This encodes CASSLRAGASFGEQFF.

The chain carries TRBV5-1 and TRBJ2-7, with 10 bases that match TRBD1. This CDR3 has 16 residues. Germline V gene lookup returns CDR1 SGHRS and CDR2 YFSETQ. V lost 4 bases to trimming and J lost 1 base; unmatched junction nucleotides: 8. The DNA for the CDR3 is TGCGCCAGCAGCCCCCAAACGGGACAGGGGTCCTACGAGCAGTACTTC. It codes for CASSPQTGQGSYEQYF.

J is TRBJ2-7 and V is TRBV5-5, with D possibly matching TRBD1 (6 bases). Trimming removed 1 base at V and 7 bases at J, with 15 bases between. Germline lookup yields CDR1 SGHKS and CDR2 YYEKEE (reference sequence). This CDR3 is 14 amino acids long. The CDR3 loop is CASSLLGALEEQYF. The CDR3 DNA sequence: TGTGCCAGCAGCTTGTTGGGGGCCCTCGAAGAGCAGTACTTC.

The J gene is TRBJ2-5, the V gene TRBV18; maybe TRBD1 (5 bases). This CDR3 is built from 14 residues. V dropped 4 bases and J dropped 4 bases, with 13 bases sitting between them. In germline, CDR1 is KGHSH, CDR2 LQKENI. The CDR3 DNA sequence: TGTGCCAGCTCACTTGTCGACAGTTCAGAGACCCAGTACTTC. Translated: CASSLVDSSETQYF. The complete variable domain, with remaining parts taken from reference TRBV18 and TRBJ2-5, reads NAGVMQNPRHLVRRRGQEARLRCSPMKGHSHVYWYRQLPEEGLKFMVYLQKENIIDESGMPKERFSAEFPKEGPSILRIQQVVRGDSAAYFCASSLVDSSETQYFGPGTRLLVL.

This clone was recorded only once. The V call is TRBV18, the J call TRBJ2-3; weak D call: TRBD1 (5 bases). The CDR3 length is 16 residues. Per germline, CDR1 KGHSH and CDR2 LQKENI. The V gene lost 4 bases and the J gene lost 6 bases, with 20 bases spanning the gap. As DNA, the CDR3 is TGTGCCAGCTCACGTGGGGCGGCGACGAGGCCGGATACGCAGTATTTT. Translated: CASSRGAATRPDTQYF.

This rearrangement joins TRBV15 to TRBJ1-5, with D maybe TRBD1 (6 bases). Germline V gene lookup returns CDR1 LNHNV and CDR2 YYDKDF (reference sequence). The length of the CDR3 is 13 residues. Trimming took 1 base from V and 9 from J, leaving 10 bases between them. In DNA form, the CDR3 reads TGTGCCACCAGCAGAGTCATAGGGGGGCCCCAGCATTTT. Amino acid sequence: CATSRVIGGPQHF. The complete variable domain, with remaining parts taken from reference TRBV15 and TRBJ1-5, reads DAMVIQNPRYQVTQFGKPVTLSCSQTLNHNVMYWYQQKSSQAPKLLFHYYDKDFNNEADTPDNFQSRRPNTSFCFLDIRSPGLGDTAMYLCATSRVIGGPQHFGDGTRLSIL.

The chain has TRBV6-1 and TRBJ2-7; D call uncertain. The length of the CDR3 is 12 residues. Trimming stripped 7 bases from V and 5 bases from J, with 12 bases between. Germline assignment: CDR1 MNHNS and CDR2 SASEGT. The CDR3 protein is CASTLREDEQYF. DNA for the CDR3: TGTGCCAGCACCCTCCGAGAGGACGAGCAGTACTTC.

The V call is TRBV2, the J call TRBJ1-5; D ambiguous. This CDR3 region has 14 residues. Germline lookup yields CDR1 SNHLY and CDR2 FYNNEI. V was pared by 8 bases and J by 2 bases, with 13 bases between. CDR3 coding DNA: TGTGCCAGCCTCGGGTCGGCACGCAATCAGCCCCAGCATTTT. As protein: CASLGSARNQPQHF. The full variable domain, with the rest looked up from reference TRBV2 and TRBJ1-5, is EPEVTQTPSHQVTQMGQEVILRCVPISNHLYFYWYRQILGQKVEFLVSFYNNEISEKSEIFDDQFSVERPDGSNFTLKIRSTKLEDSAMYFCASLGSARNQPQHFGDGTRLSIL.

This CDR3 reads CASSLSGEGGYTF. CDR3 sequence (DNA): TGTGCCAGCAGCTTATCCGGGGAGGGCGGCTACACCTTC. This chain links TRBV7-2 with TRBJ1-2, with D uncertain. Trimming cost V 2 bases and J 8 bases, with 12 bases left between them. CDR3 length equals 13 residues. In germline, CDR1 is SGHTA, CDR2 FQGNSA.

The chain carries TRBV25-1 and TRBJ2-5, with D tentatively TRBD1 (6 bases). Germline-derived CDR1 and CDR2 are MGHDK and SYGVNS. V was trimmed by 1 base and J by 5 bases, leaving 11 bases between them. The length of the CDR3 is 14 residues. The CDR3 sequence is CASSESRGLETQYF. In nucleotides, the CDR3 is TGTGCCAGCAGTGAATCCAGGGGCTTGGAGACCCAGTACTTC.

This clone was observed many times. The chain recombines TRBV4-2 with TRBJ1-1; TRBD1 matches 10 bases. The CDR3 runs 15 residues. The J segment lost 4 bases and the V segment lost 1 base, leaving 3 bases of the junction unmatched. The germline gives CDR1 LGHNA, CDR2 YNFKEQ. CDR3 coding DNA: TGTGCCAGCAGCCAAGCGGGACAGGGGACCACTGAAGCTTTCTTT. Translated: CASSQAGQGTTEAFF.

The CDR3 loop is CASSDTEGQETQYF. CDR3 DNA sequence: TGTGCCAGCAGCGACACAGAGGGCCAAGAGACCCAGTACTTC. The rearrangement joins TRBV9 to TRBJ2-5; the D gene is possibly TRBD2 (5 bases). Per germline, CDR1 SGDLS and CDR2 YYNGEE. This CDR3 comprises 14 residues. Trimming removed 3 bases from V and 1 base from J, with 10 bases in between.

This clone was seen only once. The chain combines TRBV5-6 with TRBJ2-7; tentatively, D is TRBD1 (6 bases). Germline CDR1 and CDR2: SGHDT and YYEEEE. This CDR3 has 15 amino acids. Trimming shortened V by 1 base and J by 4 bases, and 15 bases separated the two germline ends. The CDR3 coding sequence is TGTGCCAGCAGCTTGTATAGGGGGTCTAAGTACGAGCAGTACTTC. It yields the protein CASSLYRGSKYEQYF.

This clone was found a few times. The chain combines TRBV6-5 with TRBJ2-7, with 7 positions matching TRBD2. This CDR3 contains 14 residues. Germline V gene lookup returns CDR1 MNHEY and CDR2 SVGAGI. J gave up 6 bases and V 6 bases, and 11 bases lay outside the gene matches. CDR3 in amino acids: CASSLGGKDCEQYF. The CDR3 nucleotides are TGTGCCAGCAGCTTGGGGGGGAAGGACTGCGAGCAGTACTTC.

The chain joins TRBV10-1 to TRBJ2-7, with 7 bases identical to TRBD1. Germline CDR1 and CDR2: WNHNN and SYGVQD (reference sequence). This CDR3 has 14 residues. With V trimmed by 2 bases and J by 2 bases, 3 bases remained unmatched. The CDR3 region is CASSEGDRTYEQYF. CDR3 coding DNA: TGCGCCAGCAGTGAGGGGGACAGAACCTACGAGCAGTACTTC.

This chain links TRBV6-6 with TRBJ1-2, with 7 bases lining up with TRBD1. The CDR3 consists of 15 residues. The J segment lost 5 bases and the V segment lost 4 bases, leaving 10 bases of the junction unmatched. Germline-derived CDR1 and CDR2 are MNHNY and SVGAGI (reference sequence). The CDR3 reads CASSSDRLLRYGYTF. The CDR3 DNA sequence: TGTGCCAGCAGTTCGGACAGGTTGTTACGGTATGGCTACACCTTC.